The clone carrying this TCR beta chain was counted ten times or more. Antigen: not known. TCR beta CDR3 regions were amplified from RNA transcripts. The primer set for the first-round RT-PCR of the TCR CDR3 was HTBI. Via MiXCR, TCRdb re-called the multiplex PCR reads, giving one row per CDR3 protein. The sample shows roughly 640,000 distinct CDR3 sequences, approximately 15% of them seen only once. The CDR3 has 14 residues. The germline V gene has CDR1 MDHEN and CDR2 SYDVKM. The V end was cut by 3 bases, the J end by 3 bases, with 11 bases between. This sample was included in a study of T cells in Graves' hyperthyroidism and ophthalmopathy. The study's findings and limits: Most clonotypes that expanded in the thyroid above 0.001 also showed up in blood.

The authors obtained PBMCs from over 7.5 ml of fresh peripheral blood. V is TRBV28 and J is TRBJ1-1; TRBD1 might be the D (5 bases). The specimen was blood. This TCR was recovered from a middle-aged woman with Graves' ophthalmopathy. The CDR3 loop reads CASSLGRAYTEAFF. In nucleotides, the CDR3 is TGTGCCAGCAGTTTGGGACGCGCCTACACTGAAGCTTTCTTT.